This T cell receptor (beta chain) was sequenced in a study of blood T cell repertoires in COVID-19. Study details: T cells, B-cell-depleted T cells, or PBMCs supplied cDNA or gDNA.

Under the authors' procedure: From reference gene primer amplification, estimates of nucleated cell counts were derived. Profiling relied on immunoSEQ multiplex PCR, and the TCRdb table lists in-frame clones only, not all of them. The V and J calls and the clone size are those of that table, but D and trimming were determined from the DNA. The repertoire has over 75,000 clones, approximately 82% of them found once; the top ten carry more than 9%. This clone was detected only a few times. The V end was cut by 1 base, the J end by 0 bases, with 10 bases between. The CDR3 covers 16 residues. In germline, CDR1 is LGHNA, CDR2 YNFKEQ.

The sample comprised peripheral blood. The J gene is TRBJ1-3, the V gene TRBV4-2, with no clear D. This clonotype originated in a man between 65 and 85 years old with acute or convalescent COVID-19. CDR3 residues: CASSQVTGSSGNTIYF. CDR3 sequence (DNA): TGTGCCAGCAGCCAAGTTACCGGGTCCTCTGGAAACACCATATATTTT.